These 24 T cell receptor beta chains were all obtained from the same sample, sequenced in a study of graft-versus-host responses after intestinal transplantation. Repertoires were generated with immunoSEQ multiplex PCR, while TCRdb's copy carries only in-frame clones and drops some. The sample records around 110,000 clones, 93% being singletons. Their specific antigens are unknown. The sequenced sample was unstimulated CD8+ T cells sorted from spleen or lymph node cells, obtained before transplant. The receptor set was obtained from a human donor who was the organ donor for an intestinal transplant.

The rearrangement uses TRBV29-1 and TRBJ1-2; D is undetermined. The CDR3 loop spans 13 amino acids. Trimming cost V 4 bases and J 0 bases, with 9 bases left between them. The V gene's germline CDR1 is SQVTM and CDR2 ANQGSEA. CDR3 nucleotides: TGCAGCGTTGTTACGGCCACTAACTATGGCTACACCTTC. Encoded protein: CSVVTATNYGYTF.

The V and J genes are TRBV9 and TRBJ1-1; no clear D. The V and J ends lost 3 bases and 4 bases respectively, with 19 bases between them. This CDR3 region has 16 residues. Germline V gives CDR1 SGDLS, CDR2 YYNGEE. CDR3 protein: CASSEGLWHSGTEAFF. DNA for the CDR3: TGTGCCAGCAGCGAGGGTTTGTGGCACTCGGGCACTGAAGCTTTCTTT.

CDR3 coding DNA: TGTGCCAGCAGCTCTAGTTGGGGACCGGCAGGGAGGGTGCCCGAAGCTTTCTTT. Its translation is CASSSSWGPAGRVPEAFF. The V and J genes are TRBV7-9 and TRBJ1-1; D is perhaps TRBD1 (5 bases). The CDR3 covers 18 residues. V was pared by 4 bases and J by 8 bases, with 29 bases between. Germline assignment: CDR1 SEHNR and CDR2 FQNEAQ (reference sequence).

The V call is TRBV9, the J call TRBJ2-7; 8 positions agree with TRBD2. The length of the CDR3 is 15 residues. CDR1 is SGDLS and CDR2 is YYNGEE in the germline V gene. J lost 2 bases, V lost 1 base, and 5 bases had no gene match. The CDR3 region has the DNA TGTGCCAGCAGCGTAAGCCCGGGACTAGCCTACGAGCAGTACTTC. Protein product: CASSVSPGLAYEQYF.

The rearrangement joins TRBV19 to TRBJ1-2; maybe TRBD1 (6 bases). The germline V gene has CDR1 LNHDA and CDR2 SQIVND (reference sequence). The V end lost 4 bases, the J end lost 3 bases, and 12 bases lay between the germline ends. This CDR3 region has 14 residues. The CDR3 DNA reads TGTGCCAGTAGTAATCGCCCAGGGGACTATGGCTACACCTTC. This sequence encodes CASSNRPGDYGYTF.

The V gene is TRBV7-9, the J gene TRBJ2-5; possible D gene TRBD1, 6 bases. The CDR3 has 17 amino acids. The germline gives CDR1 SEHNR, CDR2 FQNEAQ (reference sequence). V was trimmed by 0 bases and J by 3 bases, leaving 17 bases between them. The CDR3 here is CASSLAVETGPKETQYF. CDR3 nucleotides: TGTGCCAGCAGCTTAGCGGTCGAGACAGGCCCAAAAGAGACCCAGTACTTC.

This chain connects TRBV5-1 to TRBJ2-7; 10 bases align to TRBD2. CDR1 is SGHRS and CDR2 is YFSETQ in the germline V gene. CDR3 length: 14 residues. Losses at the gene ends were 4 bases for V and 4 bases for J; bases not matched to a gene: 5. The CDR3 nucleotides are TGCGCCAGCAGCCAGCGGACTAGCGGTTACGAGCAGTACTTC. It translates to CASSQRTSGYEQYF.

The CDR3 DNA sequence: TGTGCCAGCAGGCCCGCAGGGGGCAATCAGCCCCAGCATTTT. It translates to CASRPAGGNQPQHF. The chain links TRBV2 to TRBJ1-5, with a possible D match to TRBD1 (6 bases). The CDR3 has 14 residues. Germline V CDR1 and CDR2: SNHLY, FYNNEI. V shed 6 bases and J shed 2 bases, with 11 bases lying between them.

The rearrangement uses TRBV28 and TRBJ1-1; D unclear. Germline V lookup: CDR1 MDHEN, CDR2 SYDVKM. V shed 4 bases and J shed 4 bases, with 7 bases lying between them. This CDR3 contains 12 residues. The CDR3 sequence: CASSSAGTEAFF. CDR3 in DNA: TGTGCCAGCAGTTCCGCCGGCACTGAAGCTTTCTTT.

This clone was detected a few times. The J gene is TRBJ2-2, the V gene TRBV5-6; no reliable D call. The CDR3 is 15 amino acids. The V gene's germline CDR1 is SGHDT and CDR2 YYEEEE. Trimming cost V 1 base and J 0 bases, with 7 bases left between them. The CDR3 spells CASSLLPANTGELFF. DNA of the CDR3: TGTGCCAGCAGCTTGTTACCCGCGAACACCGGGGAGCTGTTTTTT.

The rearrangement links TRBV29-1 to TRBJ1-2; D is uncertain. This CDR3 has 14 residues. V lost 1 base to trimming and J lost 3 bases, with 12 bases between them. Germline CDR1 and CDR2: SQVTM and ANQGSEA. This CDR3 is CSVEGPAPDYGYTF. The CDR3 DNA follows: TGCAGCGTTGAAGGTCCAGCCCCTGACTATGGCTACACCTTC.

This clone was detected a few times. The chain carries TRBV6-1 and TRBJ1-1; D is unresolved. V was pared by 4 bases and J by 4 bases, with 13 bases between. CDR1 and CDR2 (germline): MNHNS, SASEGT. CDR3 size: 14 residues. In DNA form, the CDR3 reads TGTGCCAGCAGTGGAGCGGGTCTAGCCACTGAAGCTTTCTTT. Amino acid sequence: CASSGAGLATEAFF.

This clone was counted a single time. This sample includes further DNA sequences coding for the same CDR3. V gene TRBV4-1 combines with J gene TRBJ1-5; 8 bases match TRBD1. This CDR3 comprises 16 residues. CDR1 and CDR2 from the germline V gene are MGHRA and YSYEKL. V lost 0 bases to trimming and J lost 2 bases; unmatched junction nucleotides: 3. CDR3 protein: CASSQDPGQGNQPQHF. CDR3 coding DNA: TGCGCCAGCAGCCAAGATCCGGGACAGGGCAATCAGCCCCAGCATTTT.

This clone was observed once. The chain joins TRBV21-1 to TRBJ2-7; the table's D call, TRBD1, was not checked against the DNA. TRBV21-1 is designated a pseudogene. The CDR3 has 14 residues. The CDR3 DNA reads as TGTGCCAGCAGTTACAGGGGGCCCGCCGGCGAGCAGTACTTC. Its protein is CASSYRGPAGEQYF.

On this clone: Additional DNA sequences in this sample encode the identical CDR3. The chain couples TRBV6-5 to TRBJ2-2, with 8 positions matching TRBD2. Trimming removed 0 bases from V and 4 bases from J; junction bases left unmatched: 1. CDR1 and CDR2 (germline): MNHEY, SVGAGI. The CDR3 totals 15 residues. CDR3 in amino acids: CASSYSSGSTGELFF. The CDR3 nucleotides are TGTGCCAGCAGTTACTCGAGCGGGAGCACCGGGGAGCTGTTTTTT.

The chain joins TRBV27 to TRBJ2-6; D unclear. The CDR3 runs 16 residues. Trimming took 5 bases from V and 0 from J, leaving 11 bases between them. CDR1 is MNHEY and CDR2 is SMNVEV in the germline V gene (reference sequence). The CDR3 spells CASSEHGNSGANVLTF. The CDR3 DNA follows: TGTGCCAGCAGTGAGCACGGAAACTCTGGGGCCAACGTCCTGACTTTC. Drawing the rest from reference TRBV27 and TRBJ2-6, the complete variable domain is EAQVTQNPRYLITVTGKKLTVTCSQNMNHEYMSWYRQDPGLGLRQIYYSMNVEVTDKGDVPEGYKVSRKEKRNFPLILESPSPNQTSLYFCASSEHGNSGANVLTFGAGSRLTVL.

The DNA of the CDR3 is TGTGCCAGCAGCTTGGGCGGAGGGAGAGAGACCCAGTACTTC. Translating it yields CASSLGGGRETQYF. The rearrangement uses TRBV5-4 and TRBJ2-5; possible D gene TRBD2, 6 bases. The CDR3 spans 14 residues. Trimming took off 0 bases at V and 4 bases at J, with 10 bases between the two ends. In germline, CDR1 is SGHNT, CDR2 YYREEE (reference sequence).

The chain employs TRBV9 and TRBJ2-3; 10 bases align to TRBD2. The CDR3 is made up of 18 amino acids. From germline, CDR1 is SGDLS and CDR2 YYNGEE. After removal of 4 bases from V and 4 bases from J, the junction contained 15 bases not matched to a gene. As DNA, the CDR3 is TGTGCCAGCAGCCGAAGAGATCTAGCGGGAGAGGGTTCAGATACGCAGTATTTT. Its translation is CASSRRDLAGEGSDTQYF.

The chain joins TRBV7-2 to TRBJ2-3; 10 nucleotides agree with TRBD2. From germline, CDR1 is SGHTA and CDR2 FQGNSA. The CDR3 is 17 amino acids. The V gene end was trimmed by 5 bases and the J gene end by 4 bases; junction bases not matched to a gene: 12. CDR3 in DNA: TGTGCCAGCAGCCTACGTCCAGCGGGAGGGGTCGCAGATACGCAGTATTTT. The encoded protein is CASSLRPAGGVADTQYF.

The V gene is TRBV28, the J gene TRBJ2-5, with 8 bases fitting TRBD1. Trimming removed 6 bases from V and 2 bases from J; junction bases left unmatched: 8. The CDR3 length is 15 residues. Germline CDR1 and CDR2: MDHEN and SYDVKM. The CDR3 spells CASRYLRDRQETQYF. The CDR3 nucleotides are TGTGCCAGCAGATATCTCCGGGACAGGCAAGAGACCCAGTACTTC.

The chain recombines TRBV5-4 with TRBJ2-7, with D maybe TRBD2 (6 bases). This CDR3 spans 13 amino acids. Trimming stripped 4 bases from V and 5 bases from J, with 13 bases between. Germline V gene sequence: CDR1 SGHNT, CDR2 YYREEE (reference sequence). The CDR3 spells CASSPGGTHEQYF. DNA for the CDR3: TGTGCCAGCAGCCCTGGAGGGACCCACGAGCAGTACTTC.

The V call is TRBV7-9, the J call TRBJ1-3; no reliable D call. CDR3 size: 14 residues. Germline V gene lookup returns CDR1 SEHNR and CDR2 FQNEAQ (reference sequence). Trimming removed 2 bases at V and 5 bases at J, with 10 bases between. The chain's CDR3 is CASSLLVWRNTIYF. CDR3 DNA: TGTGCCAGCAGCTTACTCGTTTGGAGAAACACCATATATTTT.

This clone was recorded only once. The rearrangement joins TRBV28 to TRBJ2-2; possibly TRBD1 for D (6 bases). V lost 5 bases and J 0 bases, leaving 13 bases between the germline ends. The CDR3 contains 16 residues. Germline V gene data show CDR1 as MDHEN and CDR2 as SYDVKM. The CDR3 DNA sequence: TGTGCCAGCAGTCCCACGCAGGGGACGAACACCGGGGAGCTGTTTTTT. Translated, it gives CASSPTQGTNTGELFF.

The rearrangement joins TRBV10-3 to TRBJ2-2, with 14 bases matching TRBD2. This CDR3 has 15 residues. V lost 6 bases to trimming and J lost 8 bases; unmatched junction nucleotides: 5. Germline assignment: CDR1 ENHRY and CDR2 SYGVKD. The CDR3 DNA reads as TGTGCCATCAGGGGGACTAGCGGGAGCTCGGGGGAGCTGTTTTTT. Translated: CAIRGTSGSSGELFF.